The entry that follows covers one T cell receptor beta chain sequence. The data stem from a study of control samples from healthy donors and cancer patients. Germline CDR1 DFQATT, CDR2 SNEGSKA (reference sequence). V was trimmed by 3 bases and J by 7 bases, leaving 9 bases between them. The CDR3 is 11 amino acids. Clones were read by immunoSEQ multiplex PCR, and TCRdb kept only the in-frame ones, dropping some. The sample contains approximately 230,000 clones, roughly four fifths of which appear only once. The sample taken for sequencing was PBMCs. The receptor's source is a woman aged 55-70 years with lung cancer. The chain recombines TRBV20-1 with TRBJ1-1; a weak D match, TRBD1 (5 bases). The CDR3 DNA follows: TGCAGTGCTAGGGGGCGCGGTGAAGCTTTCTTT. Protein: CSARGRGEAFF.